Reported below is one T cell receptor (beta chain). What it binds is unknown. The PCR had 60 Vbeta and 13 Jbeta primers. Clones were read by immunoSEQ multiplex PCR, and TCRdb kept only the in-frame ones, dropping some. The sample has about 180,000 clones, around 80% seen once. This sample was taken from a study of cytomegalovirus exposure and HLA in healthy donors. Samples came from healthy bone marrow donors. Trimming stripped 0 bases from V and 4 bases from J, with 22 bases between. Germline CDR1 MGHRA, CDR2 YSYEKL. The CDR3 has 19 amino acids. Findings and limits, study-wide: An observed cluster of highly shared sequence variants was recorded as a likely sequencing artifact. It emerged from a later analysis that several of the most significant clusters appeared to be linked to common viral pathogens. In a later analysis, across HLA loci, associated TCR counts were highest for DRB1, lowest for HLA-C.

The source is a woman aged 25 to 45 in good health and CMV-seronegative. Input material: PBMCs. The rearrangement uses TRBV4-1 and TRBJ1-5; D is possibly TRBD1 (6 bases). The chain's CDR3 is CASSQDRSKGRGGNQPQHF. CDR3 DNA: TGCGCCAGCAGCCAAGATAGGTCTAAGGGCAGGGGAGGGAATCAGCCCCAGCATTTT.